This entry lists 7 T cell receptor beta chains sequenced from one sample in a study of identifying expanded T cells in peripheral blood. The repertoire was sequenced with immunoSEQ multiplex PCR; TCRdb's copy has only in-frame clones and lacks some. This sample carries tens of thousands of clones, around four fifths of them seen once, and the ten largest clones take about 19%. The sample comprised blood. These receptors were collected from a person aged 18 to 75 in good health.

This clone was counted a single time. This chain links TRBV4-2 with TRBJ2-5; the D is unclear. CDR1 is LGHNA, CDR2 YNFKEQ, per germline. Trimming left V 3 bases short and J 1 base short, with 9 bases between. This CDR3 is built from 14 residues. The DNA for the CDR3 is TGTGCCAGCAGCCAGGTGGGGTCCCAAGAGACCCAGTACTTC. It encodes CASSQVGSQETQYF.

The chain employs TRBV6-1 and TRBJ1-2; tentative D call: TRBD1 (5 bases). Germline V gene data show CDR1 as MNHNS and CDR2 as SASEGT. V was shortened by 7 bases and J by 6 bases, with 21 bases between the two germline ends. This CDR3 contains 15 residues. CDR3 sequence: CASIQNGAGKDGYTF. The DNA of the CDR3 is TGTGCCAGCATCCAAAACGGGGCAGGGAAGGATGGCTACACCTTC.

J is TRBJ2-3 and V is TRBV6-1; 11 bases fit TRBD2. Germline V gives CDR1 MNHNS, CDR2 SASEGT. V dropped 3 bases and J dropped 6; count of bases not matched to a gene: 11. The CDR3 runs to 17 residues. This chain's CDR3 is CASSDRLLAGGRDTQYF. CDR3 nucleotides: TGTGCCAGCAGTGATCGATTGTTAGCGGGGGGGCGGGATACGCAGTATTTT.

This chain uses TRBV4-2 with TRBJ1-1, with D unresolved. The germline V and J ends were trimmed by 0 bases and 2 bases, with 13 bases remaining between them. The CDR3 loop spans 16 amino acids. Germline V gene sequence: CDR1 LGHNA, CDR2 YNFKEQ. The CDR3, as DNA: TGTGCCAGCAGCCAAGATTCCGGTAGGCCAAACACTGAAGCTTTCTTT. Translated, it gives CASSQDSGRPNTEAFF.

The chain employs TRBV5-4 and TRBJ1-2; no definite D call. The CDR3 runs 16 residues. Germline lookup yields CDR1 SGHNT and CDR2 YYREEE (reference sequence). The V and J ends lost 5 bases and 2 bases respectively, with 19 bases between them. The CDR3 loop reads CASRKGLLQLNYGYTF. CDR3 in DNA: TGTGCCAGCAGAAAGGGCTTGTTACAATTAAACTATGGCTACACCTTC. Complete variable domain (other parts from reference TRBV5-4 and TRBJ1-2): ETGVTQSPTHLIKTRGQQVTLRCSSQSGHNTVSWYQQALGQGPQFIFQYYREEENGRGNFPPRFSGLQFPNYSSELNVNALELDDSALYLCASRKGLLQLNYGYTFGSGTRLTVV.

The CDR3 here is CASSVNRGLETQYF. In DNA form, the CDR3 reads TGTGCCAGTAGTGTCAACAGGGGGCTAGAGACCCAGTACTTC. The rearrangement links TRBV19 to TRBJ2-5, with 9 bases that match TRBD1. With 5 bases clipped from V and 4 bases from J, the junction kept 5 bases outside the gene matches. The CDR3 is 14 residues long. CDR1 and CDR2 from the germline V gene are LNHDA and SQIVND (reference sequence).

This chain connects TRBV5-5 to TRBJ1-1; 9 nucleotides line up with TRBD1. This CDR3 has 15 residues. The V segment lost 4 bases and the J segment 1 base; nucleotides outside the gene matches: 5. CDR1 SGHKS and CDR2 YYEKEE come from the germline V gene (reference sequence). CDR3 coding DNA: TGTGCCAGCAGCGGGGACAGGGTGGGGAACACTGAAGCTTTCTTT. Translating gives CASSGDRVGNTEAFF.